This T cell receptor (beta chain) emerged from a study of blood T cell repertoires in COVID-19. Study in general: T cells, B-cell-depleted T cells, or PBMCs provided the cDNA or gDNA that served as material.

The CDR3 is made up of 14 amino acids. The germline V and J ends were trimmed by 5 bases and 1 base, with 9 bases remaining between them. Per germline, CDR1 MNHEY and CDR2 SMNVEV (reference sequence). Measured with immunoSEQ multiplex PCR; TCRdb has only the in-frame clones, and not every one. The sample includes 180,000 or so clones, about 88% of them seen just once. This TCR was sampled from a woman aged 30 to 39 with active or convalescent COVID-19. Specimen: peripheral blood. V gene TRBV27 combines with J gene TRBJ2-1; the D gene is possibly TRBD2 (6 bases). Written as DNA, the CDR3 is TGTGCCAGCAGTCCCGGGACTTCCTACAATGAGCAGTTCTTC. It is translated as CASSPGTSYNEQFF.